This T cell receptor beta chain is drawn from a study of cytomegalovirus exposure and HLA in healthy donors. The PCR ran on 60 Vbeta and 13 Jbeta primers. TCRdb's table, derived via immunoSEQ multiplex PCR, lists solely in-frame clones and lacks some. This sample has 40,000 to 45,000 clones, with roughly 87% found just once. CDR1 is SGHTA and CDR2 is FQGNSA in the germline V gene. V dropped 5 bases and J dropped 0 bases, with 8 bases sitting between them. The CDR3 sequence is 14 residues long. This TCR derives from a woman in her thirties or forties in good health and CMV-seropositive. Specimen: PBMCs. The V and J genes are TRBV7-2 and TRBJ1-3; no firm D call. In DNA, the CDR3 is TGTGCCAGCAGCCCGACAAACTCTGGAAACACCATATATTTT. Its translation is CASSPTNSGNTIYF.